Reported below is one T cell receptor (beta chain). The target of this receptor is not known. The junction differs from germline at one of its ends, possibly a read error. Libraries were built with 5' RACE. Sequencing instrument: Illumina HiSeq 2500. A second PCR of about 6 to 12 cycles was run with a J-beta primer mix and a sample-barcoded 5' primer. Each TCR beta cDNA molecule received a unique molecular identifier from a template-switch 5' adaptor carrying 12 random nucleotides. Each sample yielded at least 2.5 million CDR3-containing paired-end reads. The Mint cDNA synthesis kit, primed by a TRBC-specific oligonucleotide, was used to synthesize first-strand cDNA from all RNA. Following uracil-DNA glycosylase treatment, all cDNA underwent a first 18-cycle PCR with the universal primers M1SS and BC2_uni_R. Under the source paper's analysis protocol: Normalization of each sample was performed by random selection of 1 million high-quality reads, each carrying a distinct molecular identifier. Instead of being binned into consensus sequences, reads that shared molecular identifiers were thrown out. MiTCR, with a Q25 quality threshold and the strictest error-elimination algorithm, was used for CDR3 identification, clonotype clustering and error correction. A nonparametric unseen species model using Euler transformation provided a lower-bound estimate of total TCR beta diversity. TCRdb reprocessing: public reads trimmed at Q25 with fastp, clones called with MiXCR, in-frame beta chains kept. Every distinct CDR3 protein forms one entry, paired with its most common genes and DNA. The V and J calls reflect TCRdb's pipeline rather than the authors' work. This sample has more than 1,400,000 distinct CDR3 sequences in its table, and roughly 45% of those were observed once. 7.9% of the sample is in the top ten clones.

The record originates from a study of blood T cells in healthy people across ages (dated by TCRdb to 2013 to 2016). Background for the entire study: Template switching captured roughly one uniquely barcoded TCR beta cDNA molecule per two T cells in model experiments. Using deep sequencing normalized with unique cDNA molecular identifiers, the study measured how TCR beta repertoire diversity changes with age. Four age groups were formed from the donors: young (average approximately 15 years), middle-aged (just under 40), aged (62) and long-lived (approximately 80). To avoid experimental bias, donors of different ages were spread randomly across the sequencing lanes. Using the same blood draw, the study looked at two additional independent replicas of 1 million unique cDNA reads for two donors, one aged 18 to 30 and the other aged 80 or older.

The donors were roughly 38 Caucasian individuals from Russia, aged 6 to 90 years, who were systemically healthy. Ten milliliters of peripheral blood were drawn from each donor into EDTA-treated Vacutainer tubes. PBMCs were isolated by Ficoll-Paque density-gradient centrifugation, with at least 6 million obtained per sample. Total RNA was extracted from PBMCs with Trizol reagent, with at least 6 micrograms obtained per sample. Naive CD45RAhigh/CD27high T cell percentages were measured by flow cytometry on a PBMC aliquot from every donor. Based on the germline V gene, the CDR1 and CDR2 sequences are MNHEY and SVGAGI. Including cysteine and phenylalanine, the CDR3 has 18 amino acids. The DNA shown is the 54-base CDR3, in frame from base 1. Study-level results and caveats: Conclusive comparison of naive and antigen-experienced compartments was prevented by the profiling of bulk unsorted PBMCs. A strong correlation was found between observed TCR beta diversity and the percentage of naive T cells measured by flow cytometry. Compared with the aged group, more naive CD4+ T cells, fewer expanded clones and increased TCR diversity were shown by the long-lived group, suggesting age selection. As age increased, observed TCR beta diversity per million T cells dropped in a roughly linear way, and a significant reduction was already evident by age roughly 40. Because the CMV infection status of the donors was unknown, age-related changes in expanded clonotypes may potentially have been confounded. Estimates of total diversity based on one million sequenced T cells were considered lower bounds and underestimates.

The chain is encoded by TRBV6-5 joined to TRBJ2-4; TRBD1 could be the D gene, as 6 bases match. The sequence was obtained from a woman in her late teens or twenties in good health. Input material: blood. The sequenced DNA: TGTACCAGCAGTTACTCGCTAAACAGGGCTATAGCCAAAAACATTCAGTACTTC. This codes for CTSSYSLNRAIAKNIQYF.